What follows describes a single T cell receptor beta chain. CDR3 length: 13 residues. J gave up 5 bases and V 4 bases, and 2 bases lay outside the gene matches. The V gene's germline CDR1 is SGHNT and CDR2 YYREEE (reference sequence). Per the study methods: Nucleated cell counts were estimated from reference gene primer amplification. Here immunoSEQ multiplex PCR was the method, and the copy in TCRdb shows in-frame clones only, minus some. D and trimming come from the DNA, and the V and J calls and clone size come from that table. The sample consists of approximately 140,000 clones, about 91% of them appearing once. This entry belongs to a study of blood T cell repertoires in COVID-19. Study information: From the United States, Italy and Spain came samples of acute and convalescent COVID-19.

Input material: peripheral blood. The chain carries TRBV5-4 and TRBJ1-1; 10 nucleotides line up with TRBD1. This clonotype originated in an older woman with acute or convalescent COVID-19. This CDR3 reads CASSDRGRTEAFF. CDR3 bases: TGTGCCAGCAGCGACAGGGGGCGAACTGAAGCTTTCTTT.